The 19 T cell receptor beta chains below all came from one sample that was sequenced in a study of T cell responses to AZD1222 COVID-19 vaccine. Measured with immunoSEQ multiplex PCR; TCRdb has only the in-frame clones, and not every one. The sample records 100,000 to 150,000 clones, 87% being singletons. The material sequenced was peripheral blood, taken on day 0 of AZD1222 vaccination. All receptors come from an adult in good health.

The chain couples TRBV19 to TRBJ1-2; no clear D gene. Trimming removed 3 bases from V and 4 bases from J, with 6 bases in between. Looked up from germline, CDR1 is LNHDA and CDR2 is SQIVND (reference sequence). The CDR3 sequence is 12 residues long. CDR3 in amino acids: CASSMLIYGYTF. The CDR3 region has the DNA TGTGCCAGTAGTATGTTAATCTATGGCTACACCTTC. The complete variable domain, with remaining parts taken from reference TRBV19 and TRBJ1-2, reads DGGITQSPKYLFRKEGQNVTLSCEQNLNHDAMYWYRQDPGQGLRLIYYSQIVNDFQKGDIAEGYSVSREKKESFPLTVTSAQKNPTAFYLCASSMLIYGYTFGSGTRLTVV.

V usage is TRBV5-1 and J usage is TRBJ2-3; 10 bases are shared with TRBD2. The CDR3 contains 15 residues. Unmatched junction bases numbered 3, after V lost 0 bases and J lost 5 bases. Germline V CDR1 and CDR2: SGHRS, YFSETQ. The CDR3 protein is CASSLASGGEDTQYF. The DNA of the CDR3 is TGCGCCAGCAGCTTGGCTAGCGGGGGAGAAGATACGCAGTATTTT.

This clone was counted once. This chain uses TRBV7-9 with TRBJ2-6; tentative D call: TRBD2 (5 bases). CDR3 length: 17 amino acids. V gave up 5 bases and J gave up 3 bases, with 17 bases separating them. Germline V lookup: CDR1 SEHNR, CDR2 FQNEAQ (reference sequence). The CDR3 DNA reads TGTGCCAGCAGCCTTAGCCCCCCGGCGGGTGGGGCCAACGTCCTGACTTTC. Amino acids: CASSLSPPAGGANVLTF.

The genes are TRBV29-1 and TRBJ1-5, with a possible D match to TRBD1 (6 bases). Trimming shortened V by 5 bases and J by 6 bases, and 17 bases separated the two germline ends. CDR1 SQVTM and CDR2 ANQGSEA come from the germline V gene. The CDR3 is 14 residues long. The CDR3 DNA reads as TGCAGCGTTACGACAGGAAAAAGGGCTCAGCCCCAGCATTTT. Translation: CSVTTGKRAQPQHF.

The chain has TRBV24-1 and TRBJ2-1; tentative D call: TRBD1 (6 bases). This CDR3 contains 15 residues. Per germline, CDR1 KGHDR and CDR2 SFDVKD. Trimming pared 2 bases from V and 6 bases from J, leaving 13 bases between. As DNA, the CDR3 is TGTGCCACCAGTGATTCGCAAACAGGGCGCAATGAGCAGTTCTTC. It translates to CATSDSQTGRNEQFF.

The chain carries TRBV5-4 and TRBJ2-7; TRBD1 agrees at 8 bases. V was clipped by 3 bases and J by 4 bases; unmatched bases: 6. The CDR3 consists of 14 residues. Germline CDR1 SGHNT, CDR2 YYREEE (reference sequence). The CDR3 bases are TGTGCCAGCAGCTCTGGACAGGGCGGGTACGAGCAGTACTTC. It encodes CASSSGQGGYEQYF. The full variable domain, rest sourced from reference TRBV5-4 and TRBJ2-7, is ETGVTQSPTHLIKTRGQQVTLRCSSQSGHNTVSWYQQALGQGPQFIFQYYREEENGRGNFPPRFSGLQFPNYSSELNVNALELDDSALYLCASSSGQGGYEQYFGPGTRLTVT.

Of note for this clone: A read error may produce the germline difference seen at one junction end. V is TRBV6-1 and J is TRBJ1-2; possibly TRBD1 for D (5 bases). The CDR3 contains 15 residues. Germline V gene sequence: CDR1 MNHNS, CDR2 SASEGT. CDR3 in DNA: TGTGCCAGCAGTGAAGCGGGGCTTCTCCAGGGTCCGATAGCCTTC. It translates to CASSEAGLLQGPIAF.

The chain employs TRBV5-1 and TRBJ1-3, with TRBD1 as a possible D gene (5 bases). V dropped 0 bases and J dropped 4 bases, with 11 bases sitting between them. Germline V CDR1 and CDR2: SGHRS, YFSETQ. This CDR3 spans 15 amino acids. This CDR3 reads CASSLVGGPGNTIYF. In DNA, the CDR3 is TGCGCCAGCAGCTTGGTTGGGGGACCCGGAAACACCATATATTTT.

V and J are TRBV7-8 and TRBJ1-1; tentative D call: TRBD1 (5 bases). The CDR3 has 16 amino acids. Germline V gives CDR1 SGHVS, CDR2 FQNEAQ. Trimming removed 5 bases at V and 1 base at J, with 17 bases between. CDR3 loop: CASSPPAGLPNTEAFF. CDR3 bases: TGTGCCAGCAGCCCCCCTGCGGGACTCCCGAACACTGAAGCTTTCTTT. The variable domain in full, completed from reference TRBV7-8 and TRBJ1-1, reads GAGVSQSPRYKVAKRGQDVALRCDPISGHVSLFWYQQALGQGPEFLTYFQNEAQLDKSGLPSDRFFAERPEGSVSTLKIQRTQQEDSAVYLCASSPPAGLPNTEAFFGQGTRLTVV.

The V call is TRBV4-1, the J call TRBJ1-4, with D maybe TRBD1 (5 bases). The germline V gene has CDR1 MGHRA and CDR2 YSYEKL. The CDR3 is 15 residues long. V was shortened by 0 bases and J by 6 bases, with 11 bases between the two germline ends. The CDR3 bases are TGCGCCAGCAGCCAAGAGAGGGGTCGGTATGAAAAACTGTTTTTT. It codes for CASSQERGRYEKLFF.

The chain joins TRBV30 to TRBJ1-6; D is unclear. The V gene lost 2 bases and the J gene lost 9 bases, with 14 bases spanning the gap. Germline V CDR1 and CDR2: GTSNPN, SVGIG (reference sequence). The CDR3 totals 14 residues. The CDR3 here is CAWSQGSGFSPLHF. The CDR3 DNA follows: TGTGCCTGGAGTCAAGGGTCCGGTTTTTCACCCCTCCACTTT. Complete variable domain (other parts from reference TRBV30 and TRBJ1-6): SQTIHQWPATLVQPVGSPLSLECTVEGTSNPNLYWYRQAAGRGLQLLFYSVGIGQISSEVPQNLSASRPQDRQFILSSKKLLLSDSGFYLCAWSQGSGFSPLHFGNGTRLTVT.

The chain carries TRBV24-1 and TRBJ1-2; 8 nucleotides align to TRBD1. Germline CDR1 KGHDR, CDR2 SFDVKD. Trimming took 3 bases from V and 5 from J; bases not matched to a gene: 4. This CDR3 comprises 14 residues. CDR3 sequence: CATSDVHRGYGYTF. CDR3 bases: TGTGCCACCAGTGATGTTCACAGGGGGTATGGCTACACCTTC.

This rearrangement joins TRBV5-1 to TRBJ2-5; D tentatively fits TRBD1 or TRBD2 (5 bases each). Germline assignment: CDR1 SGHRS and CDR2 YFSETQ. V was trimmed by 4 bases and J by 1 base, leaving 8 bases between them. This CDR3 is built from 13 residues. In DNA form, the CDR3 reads TGCGCCAGCAGCGGGGACGGCCAAGAGACCCAGTACTTC. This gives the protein CASSGDGQETQYF.

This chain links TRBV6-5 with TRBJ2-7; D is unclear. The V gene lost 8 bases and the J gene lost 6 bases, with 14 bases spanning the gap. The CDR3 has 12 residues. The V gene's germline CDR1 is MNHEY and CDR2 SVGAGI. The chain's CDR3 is CASGPGWGEQYF. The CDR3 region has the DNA TGTGCCAGCGGCCCGGGCTGGGGCGAGCAGTACTTC.

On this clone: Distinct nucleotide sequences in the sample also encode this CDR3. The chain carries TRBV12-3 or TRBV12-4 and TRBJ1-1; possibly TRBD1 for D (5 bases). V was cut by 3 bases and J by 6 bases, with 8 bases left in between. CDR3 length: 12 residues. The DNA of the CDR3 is TGTGCCAGCAGTTTCGGGGCCCCTGAAGCTTTCTTT. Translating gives CASSFGAPEAFF.

This CDR3 reads CAWSPQGRHQPQHF. Written as DNA, the CDR3 is TGTGCCTGGAGTCCACAGGGACGGCATCAGCCCCAGCATTTT. This chain joins TRBV30 and TRBJ1-5; D may be TRBD1 (6 bases). CDR3 length: 14 amino acids. Germline values: CDR1 GTSNPN, CDR2 SVGIG (reference sequence). Trimming took off 2 bases at V and 5 bases at J, with 13 bases between the two ends.

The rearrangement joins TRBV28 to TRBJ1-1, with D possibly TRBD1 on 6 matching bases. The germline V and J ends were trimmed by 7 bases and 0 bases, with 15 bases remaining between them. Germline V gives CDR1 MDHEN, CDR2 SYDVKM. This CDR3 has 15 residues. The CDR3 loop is CASMETGIMNTEAFF. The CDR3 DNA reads TGTGCCAGCATGGAGACAGGAATCATGAACACTGAAGCTTTCTTT.

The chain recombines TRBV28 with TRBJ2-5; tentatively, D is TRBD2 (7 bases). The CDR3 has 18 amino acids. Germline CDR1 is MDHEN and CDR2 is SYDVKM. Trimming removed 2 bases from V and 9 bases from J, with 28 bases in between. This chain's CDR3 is CASSLIAGGEGVSRAQYF. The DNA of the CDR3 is TGTGCCAGCAGTTTAATCGCCGGCGGGGAGGGGGTTTCGAGGGCCCAGTACTTC. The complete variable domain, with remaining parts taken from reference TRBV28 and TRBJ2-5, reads DVKVTQSSRYLVKRTGEKVFLECVQDMDHENMFWYRQDPGLGLRLIYFSYDVKMKEKGDIPEGYSVSREKKERFSLILESASTNQTSMYLCASSLIAGGEGVSRAQYFGPGTRLLVL.

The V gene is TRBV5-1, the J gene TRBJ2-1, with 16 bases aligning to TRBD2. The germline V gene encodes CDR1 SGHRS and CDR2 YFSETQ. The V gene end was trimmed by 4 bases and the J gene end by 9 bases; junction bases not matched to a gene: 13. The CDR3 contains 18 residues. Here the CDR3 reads CASSRGLAGGPGYGEQFF. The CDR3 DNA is TGCGCCAGCAGCCGGGGACTAGCGGGGGGGCCTGGATACGGTGAGCAGTTCTTC.